These T cell receptor beta chains were read from a single sample in a study of spatial heterogeneity in lung cancer. TCRdb called the 5' RACE reads again in MiXCR, with one record for every CDR3 protein. The sample lists 40,000 or so distinct CDR3 sequences; 7.5% were seen once. Sequences were derived from PBMCs, sampled at surgery. The receptors derive from a male donor with early-stage non-small cell lung cancer. Each CDR3 is given with its conserved first and last residue. The order of the fields is clone size, J gene, V gene, CDR3 protein. Not all rows give a size; the values are once, few, many and, for expanded clones, a class.

abundance: few
j_gene: TRBJ1-3
v_gene: TRBV20-1
CDR3aa: CSAPTGSGNTIYF

abundance: many
j_gene: TRBJ2-3
v_gene: TRBV20-1
CDR3aa: CSARLVGTDTQYF

abundance: many
j_gene: TRBJ1-5
v_gene: TRBV12-3/TRBV12-4
CDR3aa: CASRRQGLNQPQHF

abundance: -
j_gene: TRBJ1-1
v_gene: TRBV27
CDR3aa: CASSFHPFTEAFF

abundance: many
j_gene: TRBJ2-2
v_gene: TRBV9
CDR3aa: CASSVAPSGAGELFF

abundance: many
j_gene: TRBJ2-1
v_gene: TRBV5-1
CDR3aa: CASSLGSLGDSEQFF

abundance: -
j_gene: TRBJ2-2
v_gene: TRBV6-1
CDR3aa: CASSRQGGTGELFF

abundance: many
j_gene: TRBJ2-7
v_gene: TRBV20-1
CDR3aa: CSAFPGTGGSYEQYF

abundance: few
j_gene: TRBJ1-4
v_gene: TRBV4-1
CDR3aa: CASSPQTGINEKLFF

abundance: many
j_gene: TRBJ2-1
v_gene: TRBV5-1
CDR3aa: CASRSEGSGEQFF

abundance: -
j_gene: TRBJ2-4
v_gene: TRBV6-2/TRBV6-3
CDR3aa: CASSPSGVIQYF

abundance: -
j_gene: TRBJ2-1
v_gene: TRBV11-2
CDR3aa: CASSLGSGRVSEQFF

abundance: few
j_gene: TRBJ1-6
v_gene: TRBV6-5
CDR3aa: CASRRSSYNSPLHF

abundance: many
j_gene: TRBJ2-1
v_gene: TRBV7-3
CDR3aa: CASSPGQGARNEQFF

abundance: many
j_gene: TRBJ1-6
v_gene: TRBV10-3
CDR3aa: CAIRLGPMDSPLHF